A selection of T cell receptor beta chains follows, all from one sample in a study of beta chain features in type 1 diabetes. Produced via immunoSEQ multiplex PCR; TCRdb's table is partial and in-frame only. The sample includes 680,000 or so clones, roughly 12% of them seen just once. The material sequenced was naive CD4+ T cells from blood. All receptors come from a man aged 18 to 30 with type 1 diabetes. The CDR3 runs from the conserved cysteine through the conserved F or W. D genes are given only for firm matches. Expanded clones are given a class, and other clones once, few, many or no size at all.

J: TRBJ2-2
size: -
V: TRBV15
D: TRBD1
DNA: TGTGCCACCAGCAGACCTATTGGACAGGGCACCGGGGAGCTGTTTTTT
CDR3: CATSRPIGQGTGELFF

J: TRBJ1-2
size: -
V: TRBV2
D: TRBD1
DNA: TGTGCCAGCAGTGGGGACAGTAACTATGGCTACACCTTC
CDR3: CASSGDSNYGYTF

J: TRBJ1-1
size: -
V: TRBV7-9
D: -
DNA: TGTGCCAGCAGCTTAGTTCTTCTGACCGAGAACACTGAAGCTTTCTTT
CDR3: CASSLVLLTENTEAFF

J: TRBJ1-2
size: few
V: TRBV25-1
D: TRBD1
DNA: TGTGCCAGCAGTGAACCGGGACAGGGTGGCTATGGCTACACCTTC
CDR3: CASSEPGQGGYGYTF

J: TRBJ2-5
size: few
V: TRBV30
D: -
DNA: TGTGCCTGGAGTGTGGGGGGGCAGCAAGAGACCCAGTACTTC
CDR3: CAWSVGGQQETQYF

J: TRBJ2-1
size: -
V: TRBV5-5
D: -
DNA: TGTGCCAGCAGCCCCTCGACTAGTTTGGGCAATGAGCAGTTCTTC
CDR3: CASSPSTSLGNEQFF

J: TRBJ2-4
size: -
V: TRBV7-2
D: TRBD2
DNA: TGTGCCAGCAGTCCTGGGCTAGCGGGGGCCGGGGACATTCAGTACTTC
CDR3: CASSPGLAGAGDIQYF

J: TRBJ1-1
size: few
V: TRBV29-1
D: -
DNA: TGCAGCACCCGGGTGAACACTGAAGCTTTCTTT
CDR3: CSTRVNTEAFF

J: TRBJ1-5
size: few
V: TRBV2
D: -
DNA: TGTGCCAGCAGCGTGCAGGGAGGCAATCAGCCCCAGCATTTT
CDR3: CASSVQGGNQPQHF

J: TRBJ2-5
size: few
V: TRBV7-2
D: -
DNA: TGTGCCAGCGGACAGAACCAAGAGACCCAGTACTTC
CDR3: CASGQNQETQYF

J: TRBJ1-2
size: few
V: TRBV5-4
D: TRBD1
DNA: TGTGCCAGCAGCTCGGGACGACAGGGTGAGGCCTATGGCTACACCTTC
CDR3: CASSSGRQGEAYGYTF

J: TRBJ2-7
size: few
V: TRBV13
D: TRBD1
DNA: TGTGCCAGCAGCATTACAGGGGTTGACTACGAGCAGTACTTC
CDR3: CASSITGVDYEQYF

J: TRBJ2-2
size: few
V: TRBV20-1
D: -
DNA: TGCAGTGTCCCGGTAACCGGGGAGCTGTTTTTT
CDR3: CSVPVTGELFF

J: TRBJ2-6
size: few
V: TRBV7-8
D: -
DNA: TGTGCCAGCAGCTTAACGACAGCCTCTGGGGCCAACGTCCTGACTTTC
CDR3: CASSLTTASGANVLTF

J: TRBJ1-5
size: -
V: TRBV2
D: -
DNA: TGTGCCAGCACCCTCGGCAGTGATCAGCCCCAGCATTTT
CDR3: CASTLGSDQPQHF

J: TRBJ2-5
size: -
V: TRBV7-9
D: TRBD1
DNA: TGTGCCAGCAGCCCCGGGACAGAAGAGACCCAGTACTTC
CDR3: CASSPGTEETQYF

J: TRBJ2-5
size: -
V: TRBV15
D: -
DNA: TGTGCCACCAGCAGAGGGTCCGTAGATCAAGAGACCCAGTACTTC
CDR3: CATSRGSVDQETQYF